The 7 T cell receptor beta chains given below trace back to one sample, sequenced in a study of T-cell memory formation after mild COVID-19. TCRdb reprocessed the 5' RACE reads with MiXCR, giving one entry per CDR3 protein. The sample consists of some 330,000 distinct CDR3 sequences, 21% of them appearing once. Sequencing used PBMCs or a T cell subset sorted from them (not recorded which). The receptors were gathered from an adult woman who had mild COVID-19 (a few samples of this study predate the infection). Cell type and time point are not known.

The J gene is TRBJ1-2, the V gene TRBV20-1; 9 nucleotides align to TRBD1. V dropped 1 base and J dropped 8; count of bases not matched to a gene: 17. The germline V gene has CDR1 DFQATT and CDR2 SNEGSKA (reference sequence). This CDR3 has 17 amino acids. The CDR3 region has the DNA TGCAGTGCTAGAGCCCCGAATTCGGACAGGGGACCCAGAGGCTACACCTTC. It encodes CSARAPNSDRGPRGYTF.

In nucleotides, the CDR3 is TGTGCCAGCAGTTATAGGAGCGAGCAGTACTTC. It is translated as CASSYRSEQYF. The V gene is TRBV6-2 or TRBV6-3, the J gene TRBJ2-7; D not certain. The V and J ends lost 3 bases and 6 bases respectively, with 6 bases between them. The CDR3 is 11 residues long. Germline V gene lookup returns CDR1 MNHEY and CDR2 SVGEGT.

The genes are TRBV20-1 and TRBJ2-3, with 11 bases identical to TRBD2. Germline CDR1 reads DFQATT; CDR2 reads SNEGSKA (reference sequence). The junction had 6 bases not matched to a gene; V was cut back by 5 bases and J by 2 bases. The CDR3 contains 15 residues. CDR3 sequence: CSAAQLAGDTDTQYF. CDR3 coding DNA: TGCAGTGCTGCCCAACTAGCGGGAGACACAGATACGCAGTATTTT.

This clonotype was counted many times. This chain joins TRBV3-1 and TRBJ2-1, with D tentatively TRBD2 (5 bases). The germline V and J ends were trimmed by 0 bases and 7 bases, with 13 bases remaining between them. The germline V gene encodes CDR1 LGHDT and CDR2 YNNKEL (reference sequence). The CDR3 consists of 15 residues. CDR3 in DNA: TGTGCCAGCAGCCAAGAGCCAGCAGCGGCGAATGAGCAGTTCTTC. Amino acids: CASSQEPAAANEQFF.

This clonotype was seen a few times. In nucleotides, the CDR3 is TGTGCCAGCAGTTTTGCAGGGAAGAATCAGCCCCAGCATTTT. Translation gives CASSFAGKNQPQHF. The V gene is TRBV6-1, the J gene TRBJ1-5; maybe TRBD1 (5 bases). With 5 bases removed from V and 4 bases from J, the gap between germline ends came to 12 bases. CDR1 is MNHNS and CDR2 is SASEGT in the germline V gene. The CDR3 has 14 residues.

This sequence joins TRBV5-4 and TRBJ2-1, with 9 bases lining up with TRBD2. J lost 0 bases, V lost 4 bases, and 2 bases had no gene match. The CDR3 spans 15 residues. Germline loops: CDR1 SGHNT, CDR2 YYREEE (reference sequence). Here the CDR3 DNA reads TGTGCCAGCAGCCGGACTAGCGCCTCCTACAATGAGCAGTTCTTC. Translated, it gives CASSRTSASYNEQFF. The whole variable domain, remainder taken from reference TRBV5-4 and TRBJ2-1, is ETGVTQSPTHLIKTRGQQVTLRCSSQSGHNTVSWYQQALGQGPQFIFQYYREEENGRGNFPPRFSGLQFPNYSSELNVNALELDDSALYLCASSRTSASYNEQFFGPGTRLTVL.

This clonotype was seen only once. The chain combines TRBV30 with TRBJ2-1; 9 bases map to TRBD2. The CDR3 extends over 14 amino acids. V gave up 4 bases and J gave up 9 bases; unmatched junction bases: 10. Germline values: CDR1 GTSNPN, CDR2 SVGIG (reference sequence). The CDR3 coding sequence is TGTGCCTGGATGGGGGAGGCGGGGGGGCCTGAGCAGTTCTTC. It translates to CAWMGEAGGPEQFF.